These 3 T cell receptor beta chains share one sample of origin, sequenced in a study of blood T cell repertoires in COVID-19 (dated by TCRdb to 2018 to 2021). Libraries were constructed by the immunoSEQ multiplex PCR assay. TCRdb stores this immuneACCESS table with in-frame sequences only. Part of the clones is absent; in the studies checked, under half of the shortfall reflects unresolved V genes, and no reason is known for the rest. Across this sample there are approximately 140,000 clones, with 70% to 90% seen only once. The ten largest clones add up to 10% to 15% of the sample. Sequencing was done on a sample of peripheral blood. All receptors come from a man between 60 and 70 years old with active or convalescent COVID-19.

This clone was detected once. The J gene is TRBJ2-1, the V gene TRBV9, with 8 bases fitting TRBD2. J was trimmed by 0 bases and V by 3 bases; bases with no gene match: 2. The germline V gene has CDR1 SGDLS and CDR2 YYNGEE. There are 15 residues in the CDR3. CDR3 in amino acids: CASSGSGSSYNEQFF. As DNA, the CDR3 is TGTGCCAGCAGCGGCAGCGGGAGCTCCTACAATGAGCAGTTCTTC.

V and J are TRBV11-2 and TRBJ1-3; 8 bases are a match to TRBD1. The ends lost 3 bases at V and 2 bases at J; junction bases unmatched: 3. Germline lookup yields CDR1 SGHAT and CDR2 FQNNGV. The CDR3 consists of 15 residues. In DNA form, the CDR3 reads TGTGCCAGCAGCTTCCTACAGGGGGCTGGAAACACCATATATTTT. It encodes CASSFLQGAGNTIYF.

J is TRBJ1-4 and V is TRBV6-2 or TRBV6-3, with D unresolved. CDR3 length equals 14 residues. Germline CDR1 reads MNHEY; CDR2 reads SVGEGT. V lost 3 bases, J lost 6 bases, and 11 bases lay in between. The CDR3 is CASSYWASDEKLFF. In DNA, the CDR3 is TGTGCCAGCAGTTATTGGGCTTCTGATGAAAAACTGTTTTTT.